The 32 T cell receptor beta chains below come from one sample, sequenced in a study of T-cell reconstitution after alpha-beta-depleted transplantation in children. Researchers prepared the TCRbeta library using unique molecular identifiers, the study reports. TCRdb redid the calling of the PCR reads with MiXCR, one entry per CDR3 protein. The repertoire holds 750,000 to 950,000 distinct CDR3 sequences, less than 20% seen once, with approximately 5% in the top ten. The sequenced sample was PBMCs, mostly from graft donor cells, obtained 360 days after TCRalphabeta/CD19-depleted stem cell transplant. Source of these receptors: a male patient younger than 18 who had a stem cell transplant for acute lymphoblastic leukemia, so the T cells may come from the graft donor.

This clonotype was observed a handful of times. CDR3 DNA sequence: TGTGCCAGCAGCTTGGATAGCGGGAGAATCTATGAGCAGTTCTTC. It specifies CASSLDSGRIYEQFF. The chain has TRBV5-6 and TRBJ2-1, with 9 bases fitting TRBD2. With 0 bases clipped from V and 8 bases from J, the junction kept 6 bases outside the gene matches. The germline V gene encodes CDR1 SGHDT and CDR2 YYEEEE. This CDR3 is built from 15 residues.

The J gene is TRBJ2-7, the V gene TRBV7-3; TRBD2 matches 8 bases. This CDR3 is 15 amino acids long. J lost 5 bases, V lost 5 bases, and 11 bases had no gene match. Per the germline V gene, CDR1 is SGHTA and CDR2 is FQGTGA. In nucleotides, the CDR3 is TGTGCCAGCAGCCCAGGGAGCGGGAGCGTCGACGAGCAGTACTTC. Residues: CASSPGSGSVDEQYF. The complete variable domain, with remaining parts taken from reference TRBV7-3 and TRBJ2-7, reads GAGVSQTPSNKVTEKGKYVELRCDPISGHTALYWYRQSLGQGPEFLIYFQGTGAADDSGLPNDRFFAVRPEGSVSTLKIQRTERGDSAVYLCASSPGSGSVDEQYFGPGTRLTVT.

V gene TRBV5-1 combines with J gene TRBJ1-3, with 9 nucleotides matching TRBD1. The trim removed 2 bases at V and 7 bases at J, leaving 13 bases unmatched. Germline V CDR1 and CDR2: SGHRS, YFSETQ. The CDR3 totals 17 residues. CDR3 protein: CASSFTGGALLRNTIYF. The CDR3 coding sequence is TGCGCCAGCAGCTTCACAGGGGGCGCCTTGTTAAGGAACACCATATATTTT.

The rearrangement joins TRBV7-9 to TRBJ2-2; D not certain. Germline values: CDR1 SEHNR, CDR2 FQNEAQ (reference sequence). This CDR3 comprises 14 residues. The V and J ends lost 4 bases and 6 bases respectively, with 12 bases between them. The DNA of the CDR3 is TGTGCCAGCAGCTCACCCTGGACGCCCGGGGAGCTGTTTTTT. Its translation: CASSSPWTPGELFF.

In this sample, this clonotype turned up a few times. The V and J genes are TRBV19 and TRBJ1-5, with D unclear. CDR3 size: 13 residues. Germline V gene lookup returns CDR1 LNHDA and CDR2 SQIVND (reference sequence). Trimming shortened V by 4 bases and J by 3 bases, and 7 bases separated the two germline ends. Here the CDR3 reads CASSKRDNQPQHF. CDR3 DNA: TGTGCCAGTAGTAAGCGGGACAATCAGCCCCAGCATTTT.

The chain joins TRBV11-2 to TRBJ2-1; D call uncertain. Germline V gene data show CDR1 as SGHAT and CDR2 as FQNNGV. The V and J ends lost 1 base and 12 bases respectively, with 13 bases between them. This CDR3 contains 13 residues. This chain's CDR3 is CASSLAGQKGQFF. In nucleotides, the CDR3 is TGTGCCAGCAGCTTAGCCGGGCAAAAGGGGCAGTTCTTC.

This CDR3 is CASSWGQDYGYTF. In DNA, the CDR3 is TGTGCCAGCAGCTGGGGACAGGACTATGGCTACACCTTC. The rearrangement links TRBV5-4 to TRBJ1-2; 8 bases are a match to TRBD1. Germline lookup yields CDR1 SGHNT and CDR2 YYREEE (reference sequence). V lost 3 bases, J lost 3 bases, and 1 base stayed unmatched. This CDR3 contains 13 residues.

This clonotype was seen a few times. As DNA, the CDR3 is TGTGCCAGCAGCCCCCGCTGGGAGCAGTACTTC. As protein: CASSPRWEQYF. V gene TRBV13 combines with J gene TRBJ2-7, with D unresolved. The V gene's germline CDR1 is PRHDT and CDR2 FYEKMQ (reference sequence). This CDR3 has 11 amino acids. V was shortened by 5 bases and J by 7 bases, with 9 bases between the two germline ends.

The rearrangement uses TRBV4-2 and TRBJ2-7, with D possibly TRBD2 on 5 matching bases. Germline CDR1 is LGHNA and CDR2 is YNFKEQ. This CDR3 comprises 14 residues. Trimming removed 0 bases from V and 6 bases from J, with 12 bases in between. The CDR3 reads CASSQETRVSEQYF. CDR3 DNA: TGTGCCAGCAGCCAAGAAACTAGAGTCTCCGAGCAGTACTTC.

V is TRBV28 and J is TRBJ2-1, with a weak D call TRBD2 (6 bases). The V gene lost 3 bases and the J gene lost 7 bases, with 13 bases spanning the gap. Germline lookup yields CDR1 MDHEN and CDR2 SYDVKM. The length of the CDR3 is 14 residues. This chain's CDR3 is CASSFPLGGNEQFF. CDR3 in DNA: TGTGCCAGCAGTTTTCCCCTTGGAGGGAATGAGCAGTTCTTC.

The genes are TRBV20-1 and TRBJ1-6; 7 nucleotides match TRBD1. J was trimmed by 5 bases and V by 8 bases; bases with no gene match: 9. CDR1 and CDR2 (germline): DFQATT, SNEGSKA (reference sequence). This CDR3 has 14 residues. The CDR3 spells CSPTGDSNNSPLHF. The CDR3 DNA follows: TGCAGTCCCACCGGGGACAGCAATAATTCACCCCTCCACTTT.

This clonotype was observed many times. The genes are TRBV3-1 and TRBJ2-6; D is uncertain. The V gene lost 0 bases and the J gene lost 0 bases, with 9 bases spanning the gap. This CDR3 comprises 17 residues. Germline loops: CDR1 LGHDT, CDR2 YNNKEL (reference sequence). The CDR3 region has the DNA TGTGCCAGCAGCCAAGATTACGTGGGCTCTGGGGCCAACGTCCTGACTTTC. Encoded protein: CASSQDYVGSGANVLTF.

This clonotype has more than one count but fewer than ten. The gene calls are TRBV5-1 and TRBJ2-1; 9 bases fit TRBD1. This CDR3 is 16 amino acids long. Germline CDR1 reads SGHRS; CDR2 reads YFSETQ. J lost 7 bases, V lost 3 bases, and 11 bases had no gene match. The CDR3, as DNA: TGCGCCAGCAGCTCCTTATACAGGGGGCCGAAAAATGAGCAGTTCTTC. Its protein product is CASSSLYRGPKNEQFF.

The genes are TRBV5-6 and TRBJ1-2; D perhaps matches TRBD1 (5 bases). Germline V gene sequence: CDR1 SGHDT, CDR2 YYEEEE. Trimming took off 5 bases at V and 3 bases at J, with 17 bases between the two ends. The CDR3 sequence is 15 residues long. For the CDR3, the DNA is TGTGCCAGCAGTCTTGTGGGTGACAGTGACTATGGCTACACCTTC. Translated: CASSLVGDSDYGYTF.

This sequence joins TRBV11-2 and TRBJ2-1; D is perhaps TRBD2 (6 bases). Germline-derived CDR1 and CDR2 are SGHAT and FQNNGV. Trimming removed 5 bases at V and 4 bases at J, with 21 bases between. The CDR3 consists of 17 residues. The CDR3 sequence is CASSPLSGQGLYNEQFF. The DNA of the CDR3 is TGTGCCAGCAGCCCCCTGAGCGGGCAGGGACTTTACAATGAGCAGTTCTTC.

V gene TRBV5-1 combines with J gene TRBJ2-1; TRBD1 agrees at 9 bases. CDR3 length equals 19 residues. V was pared by 2 bases and J by 0 bases, with 12 bases of the junction left unmatched. CDR1 SGHRS and CDR2 YFSETQ come from the germline V gene. The CDR3 DNA follows: TGCGCCAGCAGCTTTTCCCGGGACAGGGCCCTTGGCTCCTACAATGAGCAGTTCTTC. Amino acids: CASSFSRDRALGSYNEQFF.

V usage is TRBV11-2 and J usage is TRBJ2-2; TRBD2 might be the D (6 bases). Per the germline V gene, CDR1 is SGHAT and CDR2 is FQNNGV. The CDR3 spans 16 residues. Trimming took off 6 bases at V and 4 bases at J, with 18 bases between the two ends. The CDR3 nucleotides are TGTGCCAGCAGTTCATCAATCGGACTACCCACCGGGGAGCTGTTTTTT. This translates into CASSSSIGLPTGELFF.

V usage is TRBV3-1 and J usage is TRBJ2-7; the D is unclear. Trimming took 0 bases from V and 4 from J, leaving 10 bases between them. The V gene's germline CDR1 is LGHDT and CDR2 YNNKEL (reference sequence). The CDR3 consists of 14 residues. CDR3 DNA: TGTGCCAGCAGCCAAGATATGACGGCTTACGAGCAGTACTTC. Amino acids: CASSQDMTAYEQYF.

This clonotype was detected a few times. The gene calls are TRBV18 and TRBJ2-1; 12 bases map to TRBD2. The CDR3 runs 15 residues. V lost 4 bases, J lost 6 bases, and 4 bases stayed unmatched. CDR1 is KGHSH and CDR2 is LQKENI in the germline V gene. The CDR3 region is CASSQGLAGTNEQFF. As DNA, the CDR3 is TGTGCCAGCTCACAAGGACTAGCGGGAACCAATGAGCAGTTCTTC.

In this sample, this clonotype turned up a few times. V is TRBV5-1 and J is TRBJ2-5, with a tentative D call TRBD2 (5 bases). The V gene lost 4 bases and the J gene lost 5 bases, with 12 bases spanning the gap. This CDR3 region has 13 residues. Germline V gives CDR1 SGHRS, CDR2 YFSETQ. The CDR3 DNA reads as TGCGCCAGCAGCCCTCTGGAGGATGAGACCCAGTACTTC. Amino acid sequence: CASSPLEDETQYF.

The chain uses TRBV6-1 and TRBJ2-3; TRBD2 matches 7 bases. Losses at the gene ends were 4 bases for V and 4 bases for J; bases not matched to a gene: 5. Germline CDR1 reads MNHNS; CDR2 reads SASEGT. The CDR3 extends over 14 amino acids. The CDR3, as DNA: TGTGCCAGCAGTGCCGCGGGAGCGGCAGATACGCAGTATTTT. Amino acids: CASSAAGAADTQYF.

This chain uses TRBV5-1 with TRBJ2-5; D unresolved. CDR3 size: 15 residues. V gave up 0 bases and J gave up 5 bases, with 14 bases separating them. Germline lookup yields CDR1 SGHRS and CDR2 YFSETQ. This chain's CDR3 is CASSLGYGAGETQYF. For the CDR3, the DNA is TGCGCCAGCAGCTTGGGTTACGGAGCCGGGGAGACCCAGTACTTC. The full variable domain, in which reference TRBV5-1 and TRBJ2-5 provide the parts outside the CDR3, is KAGVTQTPRYLIKTRGQQVTLSCSPISGHRSVSWYQQTPGQGLQFLFEYFSETQRNKGNFPGRFSGRQFSNSRSEMNVSTLELGDSALYLCASSLGYGAGETQYFGPGTRLLVL.

This chain connects TRBV9 to TRBJ2-3; TRBD2 aligns across 7 bases. The CDR3 is 16 amino acids. Germline lookup yields CDR1 SGDLS and CDR2 YYNGEE. Trimming at V came to 0 bases and at J to 3 bases, leaving 7 bases not matched to a gene. The CDR3 DNA is TGTGCCAGCAGCGTAGAAGCTAGCGGACCTACAGATACGCAGTATTTT. Its translation is CASSVEASGPTDTQYF. Drawing the rest from reference TRBV9 and TRBJ2-3, the complete variable domain is DSGVTQTPKHLITATGQRVTLRCSPRSGDLSVYWYQQSLDQGLQFLIQYYNGEERAKGNILERFSAQQFPDLHSELNLSSLELGDSALYFCASSVEASGPTDTQYFGPGTRLTVL.

There are many counts of this clonotype. The chain combines TRBV12-3 or TRBV12-4 with TRBJ1-5, with 7 bases identical to TRBD1. The CDR3 is 16 residues long. After removal of 6 bases from V and 0 bases from J, the junction contained 8 bases not matched to a gene. CDR3 in DNA: TGTGCCAGCAGGCCTACAGGGGTTTATAGCAATCAGCCCCAGCATTTT. Amino acids: CASRPTGVYSNQPQHF.

The gene calls are TRBV12-3 or TRBV12-4 and TRBJ2-6; possibly TRBD1 for D (6 bases). This CDR3 is 16 amino acids long. V lost 8 bases, J lost 4 bases, and 18 bases lay in between. This chain's CDR3 is CASLPGVWEGANVLTF. In nucleotides, the CDR3 is TGTGCCAGCCTACCAGGGGTATGGGAAGGGGCCAACGTCCTGACTTTC.

The table lists this clonotype with a few counts. The chain recombines TRBV4-1 with TRBJ1-1, with a weak D call TRBD1 (6 bases). Germline V gene sequence: CDR1 MGHRA, CDR2 YSYEKL. V lost 3 bases, J lost 11 bases, and 19 bases lay in between. There are 14 residues in the CDR3. The CDR3 reads CASSQPGTRPGAFF. DNA for the CDR3: TGCGCCAGCAGCCAGCCAGGGACAAGGCCTGGGGCTTTCTTT.

The chain joins TRBV7-6 to TRBJ2-2; 11 bases are a match to TRBD2. Per the germline V gene, CDR1 is SGHVS and CDR2 is FNYEAQ. The CDR3 covers 17 residues. V lost 8 bases to trimming and J lost 5 bases; unmatched junction nucleotides: 13. CDR3 loop: CASGLLAGVKKTGELFF. In DNA form, the CDR3 reads TGTGCCAGCGGGTTACTAGCGGGAGTTAAAAAAACCGGGGAGCTGTTTTTT.

Only a few counts were recorded for this clonotype. This rearrangement joins TRBV7-9 to TRBJ2-7; tentatively, D is TRBD1 or TRBD2 (5 bases each). Trimming took off 5 bases at V and 2 bases at J, with 10 bases between the two ends. Germline V lookup: CDR1 SEHNR, CDR2 FQNEAQ (reference sequence). The CDR3 loop spans 13 amino acids. The CDR3 reads CASSPLGPYEQYF. DNA for the CDR3: TGTGCCAGCAGCCCACTGGGACCCTACGAGCAGTACTTC. Full variable domain (missing parts from reference TRBV7-9 and TRBJ2-7): DTGVSQNPRHKITKRGQNVTFRCDPISEHNRLYWYRQTLGQGPEFLTYFQNEAQLEKSRLLSDRFSAERPKGSFSTLEIQRTEQGDSAMYLCASSPLGPYEQYFGPGTRLTVT.

The rearrangement joins TRBV24-1 to TRBJ2-7; D is uncertain. This CDR3 spans 16 amino acids. CDR1 is KGHDR and CDR2 is SFDVKD in the germline V gene. Trimming left V 9 bases short and J 5 bases short, with 25 bases between. In DNA form, the CDR3 reads TGTGCCACCCAGTCTGGACCTCGGCTATGGGCTGACGAGCAGTACTTC. Protein sequence: CATQSGPRLWADEQYF.

This sequence joins TRBV4-1 and TRBJ2-5; possibly TRBD2 for D (6 bases). This CDR3 spans 14 amino acids. Germline V gene sequence: CDR1 MGHRA, CDR2 YSYEKL. V lost 1 base and J 5 bases, leaving 11 bases between the germline ends. The CDR3 reads CASSQAGSGETQYF. The CDR3 bases are TGCGCCAGCAGCCAAGCTGGAAGCGGGGAGACCCAGTACTTC.

The chain uses TRBV6-1 and TRBJ1-2; D unclear. V lost 5 bases to trimming and J lost 2 bases, with 9 bases between them. CDR3 length: 13 amino acids. Germline-derived CDR1 and CDR2 are MNHNS and SASEGT. The CDR3 DNA reads TGTGCCAGCAGTATCCCTGGGAACTATGGCTACACCTTC. This gives the protein CASSIPGNYGYTF.

The V and J genes are TRBV4-2 and TRBJ2-1; weak D call: TRBD2 (6 bases). The length of the CDR3 is 13 residues. V gave up 3 bases and J gave up 7 bases, with 10 bases separating them. Per the germline V gene, CDR1 is LGHNA and CDR2 is YNFKEQ. The CDR3 region is CASSHGSHNEQFF. Here the CDR3 DNA reads TGTGCCAGCAGCCACGGGAGTCATAATGAGCAGTTCTTC.